The rows below give T cell receptor beta chains drawn from one sample of a study of blood T cell repertoires in COVID-19. Profiled with immunoSEQ multiplex PCR; TCRdb holds only in-frame clones, not every one. The table includes 70,000 or so clones, about 90% detected once. The source material was peripheral blood. These receptors came from a man aged 45-65 years with active COVID-19. Each CDR3 is given with its conserved first and last residue. The D gene is left open where the match is weak. Not all rows give a size; the values are once, few, many and, for expanded clones, a class.

TRBV27	TRBJ1-2	-	-	TGTGCCAGCAGTTCTCTGGACGTTTGGGGCCACCCTCCTCAAAATTCATATGGCTACACCTTC	CASSSLDVWGHPPQNSYGYTF
TRBV7-2	TRBJ2-2	once	TRBD1	TGTGCCAGCAGCCCAAACCGACAGGGGGGGACCGGGGAGCTGTTTTTT	CASSPNRQGGTGELFF
TRBV10-3	TRBJ2-6	-	-	TGTGCCATCAGTGAGTCGACAGGGAGGTCGGGGGCCAACGTCCTGACTTTC	CAISESTGRSGANVLTF
TRBV27	TRBJ1-1	-	-	TGTGCCAGCAGTTTAACAGGGAACTCTGAAGCTTTCTTT	CASSLTGNSEAFF
TRBV3-1/TRBV3-2	TRBJ2-2	-	TRBD1	TGTGCCAGCAGTCAGGGGACAGGGGGTGTAGGGGAGCTGTTTTTT	CASSQGTGGVGELFF
TRBV9	TRBJ1-5	-	-	TGTGCCAGCAGCGTAGAGCCAGGTCAGCCCCAGCATTTT	CASSVEPGQPQHF
TRBV27	TRBJ2-5	once	TRBD1	TGTGCCAGCAGTTTGAGGGACAGGCCTCGGGAGACCCAGTACTTC	CASSLRDRPRETQYF
TRBV28	TRBJ2-7	-	-	TGTGCCAGCAGAGTGGGGAGCTCCTACGAGCAGTACTTC	CASRVGSSYEQYF
TRBV2	TRBJ2-3	-	-	TGTGCCAGCACCAGACTCACAGATACGCAGTATTTT	CASTRLTDTQYF
TRBV6-6	TRBJ2-1	-	TRBD2	TGTGCCAGCAGTTCCAGCGGGAGCTACAATGAGCAGTTCTTC	CASSSSGSYNEQFF
TRBV5-1	TRBJ2-6	-	-	TGCGCCAGCAGCTTAGATAGGGGTTCTGGGGCCAACGTCCTGACTTTC	CASSLDRGSGANVLTF
TRBV7-6	TRBJ2-7	-	-	TGTGCCAGCAGCGGATCGGGACATAGCTCCTACGAGCAGTACTTC	CASSGSGHSSYEQYF
TRBV24-1	TRBJ2-1	-	TRBD2	TGTGCCACCAGTGATGCCCTAGCGGGAGACTACAATGAGCAGTTCTTC	CATSDALAGDYNEQFF
TRBV12-3/TRBV12-4	TRBJ1-2	many	-	TGTGCCAGCAGTTTGGGACACCCCTATGGCTACACCTTC	CASSLGHPYGYTF
TRBV5-6	TRBJ2-4	-	-	TGTGCCAGCAGCTTGGACAGGGAAGCCAAAAACATTCAGTACTTC	CASSLDREAKNIQYF
TRBV10-3	TRBJ1-5	-	-	TGTGCCATCAGTCCAGACAGGTACCAGCCCCAGCATTTT	CAISPDRYQPQHF
TRBV20-1	TRBJ1-4	-	TRBD1	TGCAGTGCTAGTAGACAGGGGGCCGCTAATGAAAAACTGTTTTTT	CSASRQGAANEKLFF
TRBV27	TRBJ2-1	-	TRBD2	TGTGCCAGCAGTACCTCGGGGGGGGGCCCTCGGAACAATGAGCAGTTCTTC	CASSTSGGGPRNNEQFF
TRBV11-2	TRBJ1-6	-	-	TGTGCCAGCAGCTTTGGGCCCCAGGGAAGAGCTTCACCCCTCCACTTT	CASSFGPQGRASPLHF
TRBV18	TRBJ1-1	-	TRBD1	TGTGCCAGCTCACTGACAGGGAGGCACACTGAAGCTTTCTTT	CASSLTGRHTEAFF
TRBV3-1/TRBV3-2	TRBJ2-6	-	-	TGTGCCAGCAGCCAAGATATCCAGCGCAGCTCTGGGGCCAACGTCCTGACTTTC	CASSQDIQRSSGANVLTF
TRBV19	TRBJ2-7	-	-	TGTGCCAGTAGTCCCTTTTCGGGCTACGAGCAGTACTTC	CASSPFSGYEQYF
TRBV19	TRBJ2-1	-	TRBD2	TGTGCCAGTAGTATCGCTAGCGGGGTACCCTACAATGAGCAGTTCTTC	CASSIASGVPYNEQFF
TRBV5-1	TRBJ2-7	once	TRBD1	TGCGCCAGCAGCTCGGGCACGGGACAGGGATCCTACGAGCAGTACTTC	CASSSGTGQGSYEQYF
TRBV4-2	TRBJ2-1	-	TRBD2	TGTGCCAGCAGCCAAGACCCCAGCGGGAGTGGTAATGAGCAGTTCTTC	CASSQDPSGSGNEQFF
TRBV27	TRBJ2-5	-	TRBD1	TGTGCCAGCAGTAGGAACGGACAGGAAGAGACCCAGTACTTC	CASSRNGQEETQYF
TRBV18	TRBJ2-1	-	TRBD1	TGTGCCAGCTCAGGCGGACAGGGGAGTAGGAATGAGCAGTTCTTC	CASSGGQGSRNEQFF
TRBV4-1	TRBJ1-2	-	TRBD1	TGCGCCAGCAGCCAAGTAGATCCACGAGGACAGGGGGCGGTAAACTATGGCTACACCTTC	CASSQVDPRGQGAVNYGYTF
TRBV2	TRBJ1-1	-	-	TGTGCCAGCAAAGTTTCGGGGAACACTGAAGCTTTCTTT	CASKVSGNTEAFF
TRBV7-2	TRBJ1-5	-	-	TGTGCCAGCAGCTTATACGGGAGCAATCAGCCCCAGCATTTT	CASSLYGSNQPQHF
TRBV18	TRBJ1-2	few	TRBD1	TGTGCCAGCTCCCGCGAACGAACAGGGGGCGAAGGTGGCTACACCTTC	CASSRERTGGEGGYTF
TRBV24-1	TRBJ2-1	-	-	TGTGCCACCAGTGATTCAAGGCGAATTGGGGGGTCCTACAATGAGCAGTTCTTC	CATSDSRRIGGSYNEQFF
TRBV4-2	TRBJ2-1	-	TRBD2	TGTGCCAGCAGCCAAGGACTAGCGGAAAGTAATGAGCAGTTCTTC	CASSQGLAESNEQFF
TRBV7-9	TRBJ1-1	-	-	TGTGCCAGCAGCTTGGGGGCGGTCAGTGAAGCTTTCTTT	CASSLGAVSEAFF
TRBV7-2	TRBJ2-7	once	TRBD2	TGTGCCAGCAGCCTGACTAGCGGGAGGGCCTACGAGCAGTACTTC	CASSLTSGRAYEQYF
TRBV3-1/TRBV3-2	TRBJ2-2	-	TRBD1	TGTGCCAGCAGCCAAGATGGGACAGGGCACACCGGGGAGCTGTTTTTT	CASSQDGTGHTGELFF
TRBV6-1	TRBJ2-3	-	-	TGTGCCAGCAGTGAACGGGGTCGGGCAGTCTGGAGTGTGTCAGATACGCAGTATTTT	CASSERGRAVWSVSDTQYF
TRBV9	TRBJ2-7	once	TRBD1	TGTGCCAGCAGCAGACAGGGTGGTGACGAGCAGTACTTC	CASSRQGGDEQYF
TRBV27	TRBJ2-2	-	-	TGTGCCAGCAGTTTAAGCAGGGGAGACACCGGGGAGCTGTTTTTT	CASSLSRGDTGELFF
TRBV19	TRBJ2-7	many	TRBD1	TGTGCCAGTAGCCCAAGGGACAGGATCTACGAGCAGTACTTC	CASSPRDRIYEQYF
TRBV7-9	TRBJ1-1	few	-	TGTGCCAGCAGCCTAGAGGCGGGGGCCGAAGCTTTCTTT	CASSLEAGAEAFF
TRBV5-5	TRBJ1-1	-	-	TGTGCCAGCAGCTTTGGCAGGGGAGTGAACACTGAAGCTTTCTTT	CASSFGRGVNTEAFF
TRBV9	TRBJ2-3	-	-	TGTGCCAGCAGCCCCGGGGGTCGGGCAGATACGCAGTATTTT	CASSPGGRADTQYF
TRBV19	TRBJ2-7	-	TRBD1	TGTGCCAGTAGTATAGAGAGGCAGGGGGCGCGAGAGCAGTACTTC	CASSIERQGAREQYF
TRBV6-1	TRBJ1-2	-	-	TGTGCCAGCAGTGAAGGTATGGGCGCGCAAGGCTACACCTTC	CASSEGMGAQGYTF
TRBV13	TRBJ1-1	-	-	TGTGCCAGCAGCTTAAGGAGGGAAGATGAAGCTTTCTTT	CASSLRREDEAFF
TRBV28	TRBJ1-3	-	-	TGTGCCAGCAAGCGGGCGAGTGGAAACACCATATATTTT	CASKRASGNTIYF
TRBV27	TRBJ1-1	-	-	TGTGCCAGCAGTCCTCATAAAGGGACTTTTTGGCCAGCTTTCTTT	CASSPHKGTFWPAFF
TRBV5-1	TRBJ2-5	-	TRBD2	TGCGCCAGCAGCCCTAGCGGGATAGGGACCCAGTACTTC	CASSPSGIGTQYF
TRBV19	TRBJ2-7	few	-	TGTGCCAGTAGTAGCACCTCCGCGGGTTCCTACGAGCAGTACTTC	CASSSTSAGSYEQYF
TRBV4-3	TRBJ1-1	-	TRBD1	TGCGCCAGCAGCCACCCGGGACAGCCTGAAGCTTTCTTT	CASSHPGQPEAFF
TRBV6-1	TRBJ2-4	-	TRBD2	TGTGCCAGCAGTGACCTCACTAGCGGGAGCAGGAAAAACATTCAGTACTTC	CASSDLTSGSRKNIQYF
TRBV19	TRBJ1-5	few	TRBD1	TGTGCCAGTAGTATTTTGGGACAGGGGAATCAGCCCCAGCATTTT	CASSILGQGNQPQHF
TRBV29-1	TRBJ2-1	-	TRBD1	TGCAGCGTCCACCTCCTCCAGGGGGCGCAAAATGAGCAGTTCTTC	CSVHLLQGAQNEQFF
TRBV25-1	TRBJ2-1	-	-	TGTGCCAGCAGTATGTCCAAAGGCGGGGCAGTTAAGAATGAGCAGTTCTTC	CASSMSKGGAVKNEQFF
TRBV7-6	TRBJ2-7	-	-	TGTGCCAGCAGCTTAGTCAGACGTGGGCAGGCACTCTACGAGCAGTACTTC	CASSLVRRGQALYEQYF
TRBV6-2/TRBV6-3	TRBJ2-6	-	-	TGTGCCAGCAGCCGACACCAGTTTGGGGCCAACGTCCTGACTTTC	CASSRHQFGANVLTF